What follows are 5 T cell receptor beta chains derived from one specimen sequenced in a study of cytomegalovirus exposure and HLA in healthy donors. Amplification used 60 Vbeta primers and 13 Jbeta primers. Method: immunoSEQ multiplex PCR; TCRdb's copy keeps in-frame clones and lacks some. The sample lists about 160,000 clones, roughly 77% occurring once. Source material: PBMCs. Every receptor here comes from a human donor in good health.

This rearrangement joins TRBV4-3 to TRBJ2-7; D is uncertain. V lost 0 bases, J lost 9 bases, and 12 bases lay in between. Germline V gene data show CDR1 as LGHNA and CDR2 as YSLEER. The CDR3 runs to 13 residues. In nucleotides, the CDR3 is TGCGCCAGCAGCCAAGATCAGGTTAAAGTGCAGTACTTC. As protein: CASSQDQVKVQYF.

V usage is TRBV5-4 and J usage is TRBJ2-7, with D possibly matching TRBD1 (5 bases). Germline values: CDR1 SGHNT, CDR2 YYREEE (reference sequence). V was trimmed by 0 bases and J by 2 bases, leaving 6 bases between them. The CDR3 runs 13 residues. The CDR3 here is CASSLAGTYEQYF. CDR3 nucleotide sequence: TGTGCCAGCAGCTTGGCAGGGACCTACGAGCAGTACTTC.

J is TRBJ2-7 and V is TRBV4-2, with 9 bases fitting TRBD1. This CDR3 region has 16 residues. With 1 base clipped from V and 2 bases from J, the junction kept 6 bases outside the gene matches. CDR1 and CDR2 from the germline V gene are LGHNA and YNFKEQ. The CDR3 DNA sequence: TGTGCCAGCAGCCAAGGGGGACAGGGAGGGCCCTACGAGCAGTACTTC. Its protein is CASSQGGQGGPYEQYF.

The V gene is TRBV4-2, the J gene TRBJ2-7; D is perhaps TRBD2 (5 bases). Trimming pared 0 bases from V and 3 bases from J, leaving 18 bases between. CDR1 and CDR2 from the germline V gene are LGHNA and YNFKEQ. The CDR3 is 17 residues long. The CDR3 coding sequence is TGTGCCAGCAGCCAAGACCCCGCGGGCGCGTCAAACTACGAGCAGTACTTC. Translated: CASSQDPAGASNYEQYF.

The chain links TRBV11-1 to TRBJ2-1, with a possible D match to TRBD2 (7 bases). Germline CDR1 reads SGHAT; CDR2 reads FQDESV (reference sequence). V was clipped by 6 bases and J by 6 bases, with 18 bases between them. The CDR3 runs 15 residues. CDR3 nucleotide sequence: TGTGCCAGCAGGCCTTGGGCGGGGGCCCTCAATGAGCAGTTCTTC. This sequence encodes CASRPWAGALNEQFF.